Listed below are T cell receptor beta chains from one sample, sequenced in a study of shared clonotypes between healthy human individuals. Produced via immunoSEQ multiplex PCR; TCRdb's table is partial and in-frame only. The profile shows about 480,000 clones, nearly 80% of them singletons. Sequenced input: PBMCs. All receptors come from a woman aged 35 to 49 in good health. Some clones in this sample may be carry-over from other donors' samples. Each CDR3 is given with its conserved first and last residue. Fields, in order: D gene, V gene, clone size, J gene, CDR3 protein, CDR3 DNA. The D gene is left open where the match is weak. The listing skips clone size in some rows; elsewhere it reads once, few, many or a size class.

TRBD2	TRBV9	.	TRBJ2-1	CASSVPEREGNEQFF	TGTGCCAGCAGCGTCCCCGAGCGGGAGGGGAATGAGCAGTTCTTC
TRBD2	TRBV7-8	.	TRBJ2-1	CASSLTSSGYNEQFF	TGTGCCAGCAGCTTAACATCTAGCGGCTACAATGAGCAGTTCTTC
.	TRBV27	.	TRBJ1-3	CASSPAGSGNTIYF	TGTGCCAGCAGCCCCGCAGGCTCTGGAAACACCATATATTTT
.	TRBV10-3	.	TRBJ2-7	CAISESGLALPYEQYF	TGTGCCATCAGTGAGTCCGGTCTAGCGCTACCATACGAGCAGTACTTC
.	TRBV5-6	.	TRBJ2-7	CASSAQGFPPYEQYF	TGTGCCAGCAGCGCCCAGGGGTTCCCGCCCTACGAGCAGTACTTC
.	TRBV10-2	.	TRBJ2-1	CASRGTIEQFF	TGCGCCAGCAGGGGGACAATTGAGCAGTTCTTC
.	TRBV2	.	TRBJ2-2	CASSETGVPGELFF	TGTGCCAGCAGTGAAACGGGAGTCCCCGGGGAGCTGTTTTTT
.	TRBV4-2	few	TRBJ1-2	CASSQEGQVNYGYTF	TGTGCCAGCAGCCAAGAAGGACAAGTTAACTATGGCTACACCTTC
.	TRBV27	.	TRBJ2-7	CASSPSTPSNEQYF	TGTGCCAGCAGTCCTTCGACACCCTCTAACGAGCAGTACTTC
.	TRBV2	.	TRBJ2-3	CASLVRTDTQYF	TGTGCCAGCTTAGTCCGTACAGATACGCAGTATTTT
.	TRBV6-1	.	TRBJ2-3	CASSEGDGTDTQYF	TGTGCCAGCAGTGAAGGGGACGGCACAGATACGCAGTATTTT
TRBD1	TRBV19	many	TRBJ1-2	CASGDRGFSYGYTF	TGTGCCAGCGGGGACAGGGGTTTTTCCTATGGCTACACCTTC
.	TRBV28	.	TRBJ2-7	CASTSVGDEQYF	TGTGCCAGCACCTCGGTTGGGGACGAGCAGTACTTC
.	TRBV30	many	TRBJ2-2	CARGLPAGRANTGELFF	TGTGCCCGGGGATTACCCGCCGGGCGGGCGAACACCGGGGAGCTGTTTTTT
.	TRBV18	.	TRBJ2-3	CASSPNPPGTDTQYF	TGTGCCAGCTCACCAAACCCTCCCGGAACAGATACGCAGTATTTT
.	TRBV28	.	TRBJ2-1	CASSLSGGEDEQFF	TGTGCCAGCAGTTTATCGGGGGGCGAGGATGAGCAGTTCTTC
TRBD2	TRBV19	.	TRBJ2-3	CASSPGLVQSPSTPDTQYF	TGTGCCAGTAGCCCAGGACTAGTTCAATCTCCCTCTACACCAGATACGCAGTATTTT
TRBD1	TRBV18	.	TRBJ2-4	CASSPSWDSENIQYF	TGTGCCAGCTCACCATCTTGGGACAGTGAAAACATTCAGTACTTC
.	TRBV29-1	.	TRBJ2-7	CSVVGPSPHGYEQYF	TGCAGCGTTGTCGGGCCAAGCCCCCACGGCTACGAGCAGTACTTC
TRBD2	TRBV29-1	.	TRBJ2-1	CSVGASGHNEQFF	TGCAGCGTTGGGGCTAGCGGCCACAATGAGCAGTTCTTC
TRBD2	TRBV28	.	TRBJ2-6	CASSLSTSGSAGANVLTF	TGTGCCAGCAGTTTATCGACTAGCGGGAGTGCTGGGGCCAACGTCCTGACTTTC
TRBD2	TRBV5-1	.	TRBJ2-3	CASSPPPSGASTDTQYF	TGCGCCAGCAGCCCCCCCCCTAGCGGAGCTAGCACAGATACGCAGTATTTT
.	TRBV6-1	.	TRBJ2-3	CASRPSGEDTQYF	TGTGCCAGCAGACCCTCAGGGGAAGATACGCAGTATTTT
.	TRBV7-8	.	TRBJ2-1	CASSGTHNEQFF	TGTGCCAGCTCAGGGACCCACAATGAGCAGTTCTTC
TRBD2	TRBV7-3	.	TRBJ2-3	CASSLLAGATDTQYF	TGTGCCAGCAGCCTACTAGCGGGAGCCACAGATACGCAGTATTTT
.	TRBV7-9	.	TRBJ1-1	CASSLEQGTEAFF	TGTGCCAGCAGCTTAGAGCAGGGGACTGAAGCTTTCTTT
.	TRBV2	.	TRBJ2-1	CASSPGDLRSYNEQFF	TGTGCCAGCAGCCCGGGCGATCTCAGATCATACAATGAGCAGTTCTTC
TRBD1	TRBV28	few	TRBJ2-3	CASSRGQGRNTQYF	TGTGCCAGCAGCCGTGGACAGGGTAGAAATACGCAGTATTTT
TRBD2	TRBV30	.	TRBJ2-2	CAWAKERKREGNTGELFF	TGTGCCTGGGCCAAAGAACGCAAGCGGGAGGGGAACACCGGGGAGCTGTTTTTT
.	TRBV29-1	.	TRBJ1-2	CSVSGPELNYGYTF	TGCAGCGTCTCCGGGCCCGAGTTAAACTATGGCTACACCTTC
.	TRBV7-1	once	TRBJ1-2	CASSLGSDDYGYTF	TGTGCCAGCAGCTTAGGGTCAGACGACTATGGCTACACCTTC
.	TRBV9	.	TRBJ2-1	CASSVAGYNEQFF	TGTGCCAGCAGCGTAGCCGGATACAATGAGCAGTTCTTC
.	TRBV6-4	.	TRBJ1-1	CASSVRQGAEAFF	TGTGCCAGCAGTGTACGCCAGGGAGCTGAAGCTTTCTTT
TRBD2	TRBV13	.	TRBJ2-7	CASRLAGGPPHEQYF	TGTGCCAGCCGCTTAGCGGGAGGGCCCCCCCACGAGCAGTACTTC
.	TRBV27	.	TRBJ2-3	CASSMGVHTQYF	TGTGCCAGCAGTATGGGGGTTCATACGCAGTATTTT
.	TRBV11-2	.	TRBJ2-3	CASSSFYSTDTQYF	TGTGCCAGCAGCTCCTTCTATAGCACAGATACGCAGTATTTT
.	TRBV1	few	TRBJ2-3	CTSSQAYHRDRVSDTQYF	TGCACCAGCAGCCAAGCCTACCACCGGGACAGGGTTTCAGATACGCAGTATTTT
.	TRBV6-5	once	TRBJ2-6	CASSAQGFGANVLTF	TGTGCCAGCAGTGCCCAAGGGTTTGGGGCCAACGTCCTGACTTTC
.	TRBV4-1	.	TRBJ1-1	CASRGTLKNTEAFF	TGCGCCAGCCGCGGGACACTTAAAAACACTGAAGCTTTCTTT
TRBD1	TRBV28	.	TRBJ1-1	CASSVQGAATEAFF	TGTGCCAGCAGTGTACAGGGGGCGGCCACTGAAGCTTTCTTT
TRBD1	TRBV2	.	TRBJ2-5	CARGQTEETQYF	TGTGCCAGGGGACAGACAGAAGAGACCCAGTACTTC
TRBD2	TRBV19	.	TRBJ2-1	CASSTGLADYNEQFF	TGTGCCAGTAGTACGGGACTAGCGGATTACAATGAGCAGTTCTTC
.	TRBV28	.	TRBJ2-7	CASLGVYEQYF	TGTGCCAGCCTAGGAGTCTACGAGCAGTACTTC